This T cell receptor (beta chain) was recorded in a study of shared clonotypes between healthy human individuals. Study findings and constraints: Estimated richness was generally greater in naive than memory subsets. Even with large depth, rarefaction showed that sorted-subset sequencing was incomplete.

Produced via immunoSEQ multiplex PCR; TCRdb's table is partial and in-frame only. This sample has about 2.1 million clones, with about 94% found just once. CD45RO-negative, CCR7-positively selected cells formed the naive CD8 fraction, excluding terminally differentiated effector memory CD45RA+ cells. This clone appeared a single time. Its antigen remains unknown. V was pared by 4 bases and J by 8 bases, with 15 bases of the junction left unmatched. CDR1 and CDR2 from the germline V gene are SGDLS and YYNGEE. This CDR3 contains 16 residues. The chain has TRBV9 and TRBJ2-1, with 7 bases matching TRBD1. Sequenced input: naive CD8+ T cells from PBMCs. This clonotype originated in a man in his late teens or twenties in good health. Some clones in this sample may be carry-over from other donors' samples. CDR3 in amino acids: CASSPRSRGSDDEQFF. The CDR3 DNA reads TGTGCCAGCAGCCCCCGTTCCAGGGGGAGTGACGATGAGCAGTTCTTC.